The 9 T cell receptor beta chains in this list originate from one sample, sequenced in a study of T cell repertoires in cytomegalovirus infection. MiXCR, applied by TCRdb to the reads, yields one record per CDR3 protein. The data contain more than 400,000 distinct CDR3 sequences, about 26% of them singletons. Sequences were obtained from PBMCs. These receptor sequences come from a human donor in good health (CMV status not recorded). Some clones in this sample may be carry-over from other donors' samples.

The sample holds one count of this clonotype. The J gene is TRBJ2-5, the V gene TRBV15; D is ambiguous. In germline, CDR1 is LNHNV, CDR2 YYDKDF (reference sequence). The CDR3 is made up of 13 amino acids. Trimming shortened V by 0 bases and J by 3 bases, and 5 bases separated the two germline ends. Here the CDR3 DNA reads TGTGCCACCAGCAGAGACTCGGAAGAGACCCAGTACTTC. Translated: CATSRDSEETQYF.

V gene TRBV6-2 or TRBV6-3 combines with J gene TRBJ2-3, with a weak D call TRBD1 (6 bases). The CDR3 is 14 amino acids. Germline V gene lookup returns CDR1 MNHEY and CDR2 SVGEGT. The V end lost 8 bases, the J end lost 6 bases, and 18 bases lay between the germline ends. CDR3 sequence reads: CASWGSGRGDTQYF. DNA for the CDR3: TGTGCCAGCTGGGGGAGTGGCAGGGGTGATACGCAGTATTTT.

The table lists this clonotype with a few counts. This chain connects TRBV7-2 to TRBJ1-1, with D hard to call. The CDR3 loop spans 14 amino acids. V dropped 4 bases and J dropped 5 bases, with 14 bases sitting between them. Germline CDR1 is SGHTA and CDR2 is FQGNSA. CDR3 in amino acids: CASSSQRGGTEAFF. The CDR3 coding sequence is TGTGCCAGCAGCTCCCAACGGGGAGGGACTGAAGCTTTCTTT.

The chain combines TRBV7-8 with TRBJ2-1; D might be TRBD1 or TRBD2, each matching 5 bases. This CDR3 comprises 11 residues. Germline V gene data show CDR1 as SGHVS and CDR2 as FQNEAQ. Trimming stripped 5 bases from V and 15 bases from J, with 14 bases between. CDR3 nucleotides: TGTGCCAGCAGCCTCCGGGACGGACCGTTCTTC. Translated: CASSLRDGPFF.

The rearrangement uses TRBV13 and TRBJ2-7; D possibly corresponds to TRBD2 (5 bases). The V end was cut by 5 bases, the J end by 5 bases, with 13 bases between. The CDR3 runs 13 residues. The germline V gene has CDR1 PRHDT and CDR2 FYEKMQ (reference sequence). CDR3 nucleotides: TGTGCCAGCAGCCGAGGGCCCGAGGACGAGCAGTACTTC. This translates into CASSRGPEDEQYF.

This clonotype was detected ten times or more. The chain is built from TRBV7-2 and TRBJ1-1; D perhaps matches TRBD1 (5 bases). The CDR3 spans 13 residues. Trimming cost V 8 bases and J 7 bases, with 17 bases left between them. Germline V gene lookup returns CDR1 SGHTA and CDR2 FQGNSA. The CDR3 is CASGTAGTNEAFF. CDR3 DNA sequence: TGTGCCAGCGGGACGGCAGGCACAAATGAAGCTTTCTTT.

This chain connects TRBV6-4 to TRBJ2-7, with no clear D. Germline CDR1 is MRHNA and CDR2 is SNTAGT. The CDR3 extends over 14 amino acids. Trimming removed 3 bases at V and 7 bases at J, with 16 bases between. CDR3 sequence reads: CASSEVDGIGEQYF. CDR3 DNA: TGTGCCAGCAGTGAAGTGGACGGTATAGGAGAGCAGTACTTC.

This clonotype was detected only a few times. The chain is built from TRBV6-2 or TRBV6-3 and TRBJ2-5; D is unclear. Germline CDR1 and CDR2: MNHEY and SVGEGT. CDR3 size: 17 residues. The V end was cut by 6 bases, the J end by 7 bases, with 27 bases between. The CDR3 region has the DNA TGTGCCAGCAGCGCCTCAACAGTTGTCTATAGGGTCGGGACCCAGTACTTC. Protein product: CASSASTVVYRVGTQYF.

This clonotype was seen only a few times. The chain has TRBV4-1 and TRBJ1-1, with a weak D call TRBD1 (5 bases). Germline-derived CDR1 and CDR2 are MGHRA and YSYEKL. This CDR3 comprises 14 residues. The V end was cut by 4 bases, the J end by 4 bases, with 13 bases between. CDR3 amino acids: CASSPGLGTTEAFF. In DNA, the CDR3 is TGCGCCAGCAGCCCAGGTCTGGGGACCACTGAAGCTTTCTTT.